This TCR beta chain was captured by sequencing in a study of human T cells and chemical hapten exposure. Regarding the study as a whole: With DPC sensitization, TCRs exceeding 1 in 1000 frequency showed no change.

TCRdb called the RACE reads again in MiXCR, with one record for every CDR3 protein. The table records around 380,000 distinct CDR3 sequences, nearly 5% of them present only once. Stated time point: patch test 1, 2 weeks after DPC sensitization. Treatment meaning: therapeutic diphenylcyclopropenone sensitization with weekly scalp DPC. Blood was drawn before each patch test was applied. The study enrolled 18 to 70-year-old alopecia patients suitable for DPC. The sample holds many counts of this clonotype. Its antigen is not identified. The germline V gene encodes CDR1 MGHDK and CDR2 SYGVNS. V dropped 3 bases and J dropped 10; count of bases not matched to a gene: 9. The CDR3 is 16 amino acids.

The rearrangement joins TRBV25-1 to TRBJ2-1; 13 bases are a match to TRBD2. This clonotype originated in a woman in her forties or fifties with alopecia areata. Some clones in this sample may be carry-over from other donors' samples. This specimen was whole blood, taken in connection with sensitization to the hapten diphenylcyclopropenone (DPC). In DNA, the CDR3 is TGTGCCAGCAGTGATCCAACTAGCGGGAGGGCCAAGGAGCAGTTCTTC. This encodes CASSDPTSGRAKEQFF.